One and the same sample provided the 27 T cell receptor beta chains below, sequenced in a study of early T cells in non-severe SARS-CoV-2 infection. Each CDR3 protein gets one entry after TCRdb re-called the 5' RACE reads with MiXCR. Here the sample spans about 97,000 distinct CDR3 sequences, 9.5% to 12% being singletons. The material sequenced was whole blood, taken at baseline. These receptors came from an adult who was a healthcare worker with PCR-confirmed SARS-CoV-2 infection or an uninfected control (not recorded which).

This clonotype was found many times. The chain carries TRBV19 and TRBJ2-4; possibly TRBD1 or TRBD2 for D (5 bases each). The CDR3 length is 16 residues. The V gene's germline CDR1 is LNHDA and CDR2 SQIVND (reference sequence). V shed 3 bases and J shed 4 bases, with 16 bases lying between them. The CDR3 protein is CASSMQSGTPKNIQYF. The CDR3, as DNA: TGTGCCAGTAGTATGCAGTCCGGGACGCCGAAAAACATTCAGTACTTC.

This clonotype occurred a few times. CDR3 DNA sequence: TGTGCCAGCAGCCTACGGGGGACCCGATTCAATGAGCAGTTCTTC. Translation gives CASSLRGTRFNEQFF. This chain joins TRBV5-8 and TRBJ2-1; D is perhaps TRBD2 (6 bases). Trimming removed 4 bases at V and 6 bases at J, with 17 bases between. There are 15 residues in the CDR3. Germline lookup yields CDR1 SGHTS and CDR2 YDEGEE.

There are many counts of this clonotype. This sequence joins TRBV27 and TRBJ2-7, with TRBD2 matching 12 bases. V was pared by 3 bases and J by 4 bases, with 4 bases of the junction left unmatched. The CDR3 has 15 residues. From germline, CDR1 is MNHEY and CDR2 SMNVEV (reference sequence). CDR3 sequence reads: CASSFLAGGPYEQYF. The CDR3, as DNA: TGTGCCAGCAGTTTCCTAGCGGGAGGGCCGTACGAGCAGTACTTC.

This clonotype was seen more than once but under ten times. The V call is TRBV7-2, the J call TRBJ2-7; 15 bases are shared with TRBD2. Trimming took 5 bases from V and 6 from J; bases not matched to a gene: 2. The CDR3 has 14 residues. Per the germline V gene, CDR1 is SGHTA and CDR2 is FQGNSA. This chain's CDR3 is CASSRTSGRAEQYF. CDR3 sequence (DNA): TGTGCCAGCAGCCGGACTAGCGGGAGGGCCGAGCAGTACTTC.

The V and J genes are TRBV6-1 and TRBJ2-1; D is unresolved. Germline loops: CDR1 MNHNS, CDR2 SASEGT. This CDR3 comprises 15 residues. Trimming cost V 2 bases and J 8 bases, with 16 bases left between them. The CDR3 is CASSEPGRGSYEQFF. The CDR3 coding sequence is TGTGCCAGCAGTGAACCCGGACGAGGCTCATATGAGCAGTTCTTC.

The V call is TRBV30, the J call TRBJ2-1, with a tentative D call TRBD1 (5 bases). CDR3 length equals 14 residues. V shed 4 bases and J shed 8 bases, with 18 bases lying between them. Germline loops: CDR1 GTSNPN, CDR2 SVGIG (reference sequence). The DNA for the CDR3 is TGTGCCTGGAATCTAGGGCAGGGTATCGATGAGCAGTTCTTC. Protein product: CAWNLGQGIDEQFF.

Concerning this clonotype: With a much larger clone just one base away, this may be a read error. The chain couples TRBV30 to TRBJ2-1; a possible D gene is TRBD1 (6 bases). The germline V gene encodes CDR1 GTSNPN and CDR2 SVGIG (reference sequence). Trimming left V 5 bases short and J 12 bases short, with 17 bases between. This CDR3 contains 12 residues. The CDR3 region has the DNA TGTGCCTGGGACATTCTGACGACAGGGCAGTTCTTC. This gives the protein CAWDILTTGQFF.

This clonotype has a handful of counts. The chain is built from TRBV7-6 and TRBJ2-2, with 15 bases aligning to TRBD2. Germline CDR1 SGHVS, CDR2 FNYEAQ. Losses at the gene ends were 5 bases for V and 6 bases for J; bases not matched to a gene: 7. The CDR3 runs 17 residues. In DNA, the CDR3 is TGTGCCAGCAGCCTACGAGGACTAGCGGGAGGGCCCGGGGAGCTGTTTTTT. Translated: CASSLRGLAGGPGELFF. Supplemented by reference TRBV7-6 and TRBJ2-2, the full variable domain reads GAGVSQSPRYKVTKRGQDVALRCDPISGHVSLYWYRQALGQGPEFLTYFNYEAQQDKSGLPNDRFSAERPEGSISTLTIQRTEQRDSAMYRCASSLRGLAGGPGELFFGEGSRLTVL.

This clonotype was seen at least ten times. CDR3 residues: CASSAYQIPRNEQFF. The CDR3 nucleotides read TGTGCCAGCAGCGCTTATCAAATCCCCCGCAATGAGCAGTTCTTC. This chain connects TRBV9 to TRBJ2-1, with D unresolved. The CDR3 loop spans 15 amino acids. Germline values: CDR1 SGDLS, CDR2 YYNGEE. The V gene lost 3 bases and the J gene lost 6 bases, with 16 bases spanning the gap.

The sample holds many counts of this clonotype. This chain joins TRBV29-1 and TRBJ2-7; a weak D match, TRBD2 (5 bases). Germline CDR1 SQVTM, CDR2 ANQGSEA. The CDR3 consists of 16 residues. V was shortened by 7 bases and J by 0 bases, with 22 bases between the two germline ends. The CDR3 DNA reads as TGCAGCGCCGCAGGACTGAACTACGATTTCTCCTACGAGCAGTACTTC. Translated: CSAAGLNYDFSYEQYF.

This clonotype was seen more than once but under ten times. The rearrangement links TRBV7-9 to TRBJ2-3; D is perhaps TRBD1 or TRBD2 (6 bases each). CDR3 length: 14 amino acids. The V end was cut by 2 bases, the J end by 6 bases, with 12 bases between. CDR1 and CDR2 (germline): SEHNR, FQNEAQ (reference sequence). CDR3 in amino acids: CASSLTAGHDTQYF. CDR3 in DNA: TGTGCCAGCAGCTTAACGGCGGGACATGATACGCAGTATTTT.

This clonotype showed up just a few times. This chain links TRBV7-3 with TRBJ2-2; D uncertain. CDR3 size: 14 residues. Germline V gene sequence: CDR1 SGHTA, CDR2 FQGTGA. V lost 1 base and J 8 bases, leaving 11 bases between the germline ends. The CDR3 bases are TGTGCCAGCAGCTTAAATTCTAGGTTGGGGGAGCTGTTTTTT. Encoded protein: CASSLNSRLGELFF.

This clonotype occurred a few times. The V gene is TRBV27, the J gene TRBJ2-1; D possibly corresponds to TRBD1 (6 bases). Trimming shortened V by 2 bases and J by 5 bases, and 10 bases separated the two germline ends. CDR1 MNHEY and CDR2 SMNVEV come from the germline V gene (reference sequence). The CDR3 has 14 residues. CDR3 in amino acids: CASSLTRGDNEQFF. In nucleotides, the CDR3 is TGTGCCAGCAGTTTAACCAGGGGCGACAATGAGCAGTTCTTC.

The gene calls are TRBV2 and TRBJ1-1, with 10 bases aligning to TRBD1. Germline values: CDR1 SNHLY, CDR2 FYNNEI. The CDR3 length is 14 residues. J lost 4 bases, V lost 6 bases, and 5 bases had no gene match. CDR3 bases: TGTGCCAGCAGCGTGACAGGGGGCAGCACTGAAGCTTTCTTT. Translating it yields CASSVTGGSTEAFF.

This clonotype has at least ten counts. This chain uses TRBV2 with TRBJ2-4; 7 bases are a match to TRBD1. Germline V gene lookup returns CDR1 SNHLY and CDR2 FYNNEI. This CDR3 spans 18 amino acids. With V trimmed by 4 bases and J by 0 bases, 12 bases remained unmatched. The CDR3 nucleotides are TGTGCCAGCAGTGCGACAGGGCGAAGGTGGCTAGCCAAAAACATTCAGTACTTC. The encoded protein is CASSATGRRWLAKNIQYF.

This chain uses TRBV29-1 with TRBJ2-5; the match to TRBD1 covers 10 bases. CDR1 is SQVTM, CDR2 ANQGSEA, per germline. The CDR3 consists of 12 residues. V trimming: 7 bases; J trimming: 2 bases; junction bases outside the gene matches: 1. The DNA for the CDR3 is TGCAGCGCGGACAGGGGGCAAGAGACCCAGTACTTC. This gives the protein CSADRGQETQYF.

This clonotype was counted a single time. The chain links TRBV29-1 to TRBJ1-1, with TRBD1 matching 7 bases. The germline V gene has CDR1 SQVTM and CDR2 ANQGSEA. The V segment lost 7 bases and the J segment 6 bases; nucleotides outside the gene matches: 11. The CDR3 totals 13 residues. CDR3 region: CSALQGIGAEAFF. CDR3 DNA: TGCAGCGCCTTACAGGGGATAGGCGCTGAAGCTTTCTTT.

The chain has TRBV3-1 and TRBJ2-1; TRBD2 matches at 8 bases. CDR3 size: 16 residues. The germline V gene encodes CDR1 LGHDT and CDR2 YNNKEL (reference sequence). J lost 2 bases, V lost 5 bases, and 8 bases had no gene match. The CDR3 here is CASSNRAGATYNEQFF. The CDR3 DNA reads TGTGCCAGCAGCAATAGAGCGGGAGCTACCTACAATGAGCAGTTCTTC.

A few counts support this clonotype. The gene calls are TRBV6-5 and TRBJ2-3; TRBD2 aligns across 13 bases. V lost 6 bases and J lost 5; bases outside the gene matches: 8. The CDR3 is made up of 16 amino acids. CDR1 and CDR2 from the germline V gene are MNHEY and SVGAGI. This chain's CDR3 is CASRLTSGGAGDTQYF. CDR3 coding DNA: TGTGCCAGCAGACTAACTAGCGGGGGGGCCGGAGATACGCAGTATTTT.

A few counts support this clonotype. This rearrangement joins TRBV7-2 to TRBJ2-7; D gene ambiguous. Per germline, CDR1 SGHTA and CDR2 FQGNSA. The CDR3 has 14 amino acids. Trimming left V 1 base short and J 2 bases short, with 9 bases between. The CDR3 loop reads CASSLVRQTYEQYF. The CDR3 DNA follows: TGTGCCAGCAGCTTAGTTCGGCAGACCTACGAGCAGTACTTC.

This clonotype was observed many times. As DNA, the CDR3 is TGTGCCAGCAGTGAATTTCGGCTAGCGGGAGAGGTCTCGGCAGATACGCAGTATTTT. Translating gives CASSEFRLAGEVSADTQYF. This rearrangement joins TRBV2 to TRBJ2-3, with TRBD2 matching 10 bases. CDR1 is SNHLY and CDR2 is FYNNEI in the germline V gene. This CDR3 is built from 19 residues. V lost 2 bases to trimming and J lost 4 bases; unmatched junction nucleotides: 15.

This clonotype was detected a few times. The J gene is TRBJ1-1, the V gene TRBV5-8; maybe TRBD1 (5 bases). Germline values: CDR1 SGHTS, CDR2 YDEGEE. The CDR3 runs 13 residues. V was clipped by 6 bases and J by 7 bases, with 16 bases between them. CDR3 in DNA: TGTGCCAGCACACTCCCGGGACGGAATGAAGCTTTCTTT. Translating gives CASTLPGRNEAFF.

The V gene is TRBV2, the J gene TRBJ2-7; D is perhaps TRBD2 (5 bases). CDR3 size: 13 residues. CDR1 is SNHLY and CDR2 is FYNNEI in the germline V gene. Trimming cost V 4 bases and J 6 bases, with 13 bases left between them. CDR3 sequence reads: CASSGVPRGEQYF. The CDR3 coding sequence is TGTGCCAGCAGTGGGGTCCCACGGGGCGAGCAGTACTTC.

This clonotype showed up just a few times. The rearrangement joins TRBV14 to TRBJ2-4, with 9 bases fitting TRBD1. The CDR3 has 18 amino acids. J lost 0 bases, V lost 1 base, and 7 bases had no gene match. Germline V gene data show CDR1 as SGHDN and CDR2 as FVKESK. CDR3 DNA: TGTGCCAGCAGCCAAGGGACAGGGGATTATCCAGCCAAAAACATTCAGTACTTC. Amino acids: CASSQGTGDYPAKNIQYF.

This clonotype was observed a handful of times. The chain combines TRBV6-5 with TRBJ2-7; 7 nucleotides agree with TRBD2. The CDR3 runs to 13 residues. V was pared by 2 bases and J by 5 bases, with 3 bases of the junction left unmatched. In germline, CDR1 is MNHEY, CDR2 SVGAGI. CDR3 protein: CASSYRLADEQYF. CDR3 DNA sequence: TGTGCCAGCAGTTACCGACTAGCAGACGAGCAGTACTTC.

The CDR3, as DNA: TGTGCCAGCAGCCAAAATAAAGGACACCAAGAGACCCAGTACTTC. Encoded protein: CASSQNKGHQETQYF. J is TRBJ2-5 and V is TRBV3-1; D unclear. CDR1 is LGHDT and CDR2 is YNNKEL in the germline V gene (reference sequence). This CDR3 contains 15 residues. V was trimmed by 2 bases and J by 0 bases, leaving 10 bases between them.

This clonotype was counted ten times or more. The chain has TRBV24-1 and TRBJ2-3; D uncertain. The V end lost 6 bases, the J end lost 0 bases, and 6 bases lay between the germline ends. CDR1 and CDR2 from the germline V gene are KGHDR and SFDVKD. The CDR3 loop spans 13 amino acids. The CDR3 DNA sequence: TGTGCCACCAGTTGGGGTAGCACAGATACGCAGTATTTT. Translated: CATSWGSTDTQYF.